This T cell receptor beta chain was obtained from a study of glioma-infiltrating T cells after dendritic cell vaccination. Sequenced by immunoSEQ multiplex PCR; TCRdb stores in-frame clones only, minus some. The sample lists more than 100,000 clones, roughly 81% occurring once. Trimming pared 2 bases from V and 5 bases from J, leaving 12 bases between. The CDR3 runs 14 residues. Germline V gene sequence: CDR1 MNHEY, CDR2 SVGAGI. The specimen comprised blood, sampled before dendritic cell vaccination. The chain combines TRBV6-5 with TRBJ2-5; tentatively, D is TRBD1 (6 bases). The sequence derives from a human donor with glioblastoma. The CDR3 DNA reads TGTGCCAGCAGTTACCACAGGGTTGCGGAGACCCAGTACTTC. This codes for CASSYHRVAETQYF.